This T cell receptor beta chain was profiled in a study of T cells expressing NK-cell markers. Study summary: With respect to HCMV, most of the eight sequenced donors were seropositive, and one was seronegative.

UMI-tagged 5'RACE template switching yielded the TCR beta cDNA. Each CDR3 protein gets one entry in TCRdb, which reprocessed the 5' RACE reads and gives no DNA. The listing records 90,000 to 130,000 distinct CDR3 sequences. Study observations and caveats: Four donors showed these clonotypes also leading the CD3+CD56-NKG2C+ fraction.

As concerns this clonotype: The antigen is undetermined.

The CDR3 has 12 amino acids. Germline CDR1 and CDR2: MRHNA and SNTAGT. The chain links TRBV6-4 to TRBJ1-1. The TCR was taken from a woman between 18 and 70 years old in good health. The sequencing sample was made of blood T cells: a sorted CD56 or NKG2C T cell subset, CD4+ or CD8+ T cells, or bulk PBMC T cells (not recorded which). This chain's CDR3 is CASTKEYTEAFF.